These T cell receptor beta chains were read from a single sample in a study of vaccination and CD4 T cells after COVID-19. Each CDR3 protein is one row after TCRdb ran MiXCR on the PCR reads. In the table there are 25,000 to 30,000 distinct CDR3 sequences, roughly a third of which are singletons. Antigen specificity for these receptors is unknown. Sample: CD4+ T cells from blood, cultured in vitro, taken about 7 months after SARS-CoV-2 vaccination. The receptors stem from a human donor who had recovered from COVID-19. CDR3s leave out the opening cysteine and the closing phenylalanine or tryptophan.

TRBV29-1,9,TRBJ1-1,SVESGLEAF
TRBV10-3,11,TRBJ2-7,ATSDQRSYEQY
TRBV19,16,TRBJ2-6,ASSISVGGSSGANVLT
TRBV6-2/TRBV6-3,9,TRBJ2-1,ASVTSNEQF
TRBV30,10,TRBJ1-5,AWSAGRGPQH
TRBV20-1,12,TRBJ2-2,SADGTGGTGELF
TRBV29-1,12,TRBJ2-5,SIRVSGTQETQY
TRBV6-2/TRBV6-3,13,TRBJ2-3,ASSYGGQGPDTQY
TRBV7-2,13,TRBJ2-7,ASSLGWGSSYEQY
TRBV5-4,10,TRBJ1-6,ASSPGYSPLH
TRBV20-1,12,TRBJ2-7,SATLGGTTYEQY
TRBV7-2,12,TRBJ1-2,ASSLQGEDYGYT
TRBV20-1,13,TRBJ2-7,SARARAASSYEQY
TRBV20-1,14,TRBJ1-5,SAPHTQGSPDQPQH